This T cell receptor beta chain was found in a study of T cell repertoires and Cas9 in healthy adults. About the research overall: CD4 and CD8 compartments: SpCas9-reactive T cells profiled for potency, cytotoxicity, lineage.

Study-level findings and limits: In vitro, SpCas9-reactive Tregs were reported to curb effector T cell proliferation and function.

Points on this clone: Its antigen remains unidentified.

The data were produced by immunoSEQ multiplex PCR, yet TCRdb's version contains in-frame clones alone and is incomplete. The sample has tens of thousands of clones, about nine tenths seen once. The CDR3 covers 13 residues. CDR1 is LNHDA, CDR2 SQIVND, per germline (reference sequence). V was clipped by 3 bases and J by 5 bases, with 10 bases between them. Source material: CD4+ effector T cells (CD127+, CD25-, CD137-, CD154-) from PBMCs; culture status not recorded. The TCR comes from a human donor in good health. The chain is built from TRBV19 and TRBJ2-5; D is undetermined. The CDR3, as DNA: TGTGCCAGTAGTATTGGGGTTCGGGAGACCCAGTACTTC. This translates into CASSIGVRETQYF.